This T cell receptor beta chain was found in a study of control samples from healthy donors and cancer patients. In its sample, this clone was seen once. Generated by immunoSEQ multiplex PCR, the TCRdb table keeps only in-frame clones and is missing some. The repertoire holds about 170,000 clones, with around 90% as singletons. Input material: blood. The receptor comes from a woman in her 30s in good health.

The CDR3 DNA sequence: TGCGCCAGCAGTCCAGGACTCGGACTAGCGGGACACCAAGAGACCCAGTACTTC. This sequence encodes CASSPGLGLAGHQETQYF. V usage is TRBV5-1 and J usage is TRBJ2-5; 12 nucleotides align to TRBD2. V shed 5 bases, J shed 0 bases, and the junction held 11 bases outside the gene matches. The V gene's germline CDR1 is SGHRS and CDR2 YFSETQ. The CDR3 contains 18 residues.